One sample yielded the 11 T cell receptor beta chains listed below, sequenced in a study of shared clonotypes between healthy human individuals (TCRdb year 2020). The library was generated by the immunoSEQ multiplex PCR assay. TCRdb obtained this table from immuneACCESS and retained in-frame rearrangements with V and J assigned. These tables miss some clones; where compared with another copy, unresolved V genes account for less than half of the shortfall, and the remainder is unexplained. Present in this sample are 2 million to 2.5 million clones, 92% of which were seen just once. Roughly 0.34% of the sample belongs to the ten largest clones. Material: naive CD4+ T cells from PBMCs. In light of the paper, this sample's cell subset or site label describes: CD45RA+ positively selected. These receptor sequences come from a man between 18 and 29 years old in good health. Some clones in this sample may be carry-over from other donors' samples.

The V and J genes are TRBV5-1 and TRBJ1-2, with D possibly being TRBD1 (5 bases). This CDR3 spans 15 amino acids. The V gene's germline CDR1 is SGHRS and CDR2 YFSETQ. Trimming took off 0 bases at V and 2 bases at J, with 11 bases between the two ends. The CDR3 bases are TGCGCCAGCAGCTTGGGGCCAAGGGGCAACTATGGCTACACCTTC. Its protein is CASSLGPRGNYGYTF.

The J gene is TRBJ1-3, the V gene TRBV9; D is undetermined. Trimming cost V 1 base and J 4 bases, with 12 bases left between them. The CDR3 is made up of 15 amino acids. Germline values: CDR1 SGDLS, CDR2 YYNGEE. The CDR3, as DNA: TGTGCCAGCAGCGTATTTGAGGGAGCAGGAAACACCATATATTTT. Its translation is CASSVFEGAGNTIYF.

This chain uses TRBV10-3 with TRBJ2-7; weak D call: TRBD2 (5 bases). Germline CDR1 is ENHRY and CDR2 is SYGVKD. The CDR3 runs to 14 residues. V was pared by 4 bases and J by 4 bases, with 14 bases between. The CDR3 region has the DNA TGTGCCATCAGTGGTACGGGATCCGCTTACGAGCAGTACTTC. It translates to CAISGTGSAYEQYF.

This chain connects TRBV30 to TRBJ1-3; D possibly corresponds to TRBD1 (5 bases). The germline V gene has CDR1 GTSNPN and CDR2 SVGIG (reference sequence). The V end lost 1 base, the J end lost 3 bases, and 13 bases lay between the germline ends. The CDR3 runs 15 residues. CDR3 protein: CAWSEGSRGGNTIYF. DNA of the CDR3: TGTGCCTGGAGTGAGGGGAGCCGGGGTGGAAACACCATATATTTT.

The V and J genes are TRBV6-6 and TRBJ1-5, with 10 nucleotides matching TRBD1. There are 14 residues in the CDR3. With V trimmed by 6 bases and J by 5 bases, 4 bases remained unmatched. Germline values: CDR1 MNHNY, CDR2 SVGAGI (reference sequence). The CDR3: CASSGDRGYQPQHF. The CDR3 bases are TGTGCCAGCAGCGGGGACAGGGGTTATCAGCCCCAGCATTTT.

V gene TRBV27 combines with J gene TRBJ1-2; TRBD1 agrees at 8 bases. V shed 1 base, J shed 7 bases, and the junction held 5 bases outside the gene matches. Per germline, CDR1 MNHEY and CDR2 SMNVEV (reference sequence). CDR3 size: 14 residues. DNA for the CDR3: TGTGCCAGCAGTTTATTAGTGACAGGGGCTGGCTACACCTTC. It specifies CASSLLVTGAGYTF.

The chain couples TRBV19 to TRBJ2-7, with 11 bases matching TRBD2. The V and J ends lost 5 bases and 3 bases, in that order; junction bases with no gene match: 12. The CDR3 covers 17 residues. In germline, CDR1 is LNHDA, CDR2 SQIVND (reference sequence). CDR3 sequence (DNA): TGTGCCAGTAGTGACCCGGGACTAGCGGACCATCGCTACGAGCAGTACTTC. Amino acid sequence: CASSDPGLADHRYEQYF.

Concerning this clone: The final CDR3 position lacks the conserved phenylalanine or tryptophan, pointing to a likely read error. Because the CDR3's place on the DNA is in doubt, the DNA is left out and the CDR3 is given as listed by TCRdb. This sequence joins TRBV23-1 and TRBJ1-1. TRBV23-1 is filed as an ORF, its function uncertain. From its first to its last residue, the CDR3 has 13 amino acids. The CDR3 loop is CASPRGHHVIGPL.

This chain connects TRBV14 to TRBJ2-7, with D possibly TRBD2 on 5 matching bases. The CDR3 totals 15 residues. Deletions cut 0 bases from V and 0 bases from J, with 9 bases between. Looked up from germline, CDR1 is SGHDN and CDR2 is FVKESK. The CDR3 loop is CASSQDGGISYEQYF. The CDR3 bases are TGTGCCAGCAGCCAAGATGGAGGTATCTCCTACGAGCAGTACTTC. Variable domain in full (rest from reference TRBV14 and TRBJ2-7): EAGVTQFPSHSVIEKGQTVTLRCDPISGHDNLYWYRRVMGKEIKFLLHFVKESKQDESGMPNNRFLAERTGGTYSTLKVQPAELEDSGVYFCASSQDGGISYEQYFGPGTRLTVT.

This rearrangement joins TRBV19 to TRBJ1-1; possibly TRBD1 for D (6 bases). The germline V gene encodes CDR1 LNHDA and CDR2 SQIVND (reference sequence). CDR3 size: 15 residues. V shed 4 bases and J shed 5 bases, with 17 bases lying between them. This CDR3 is CASSTWNRVGTEAFF. In DNA, the CDR3 is TGTGCCAGTAGTACGTGGAACAGGGTGGGGACTGAAGCTTTCTTT.

This clone appeared a single time. This chain uses TRBV28 with TRBJ2-5; 7 nucleotides agree with TRBD1. CDR1 and CDR2 from the germline V gene are MDHEN and SYDVKM. CDR3 length: 15 amino acids. Trimming took 5 bases from V and 5 from J; bases not matched to a gene: 11. The CDR3 region has the DNA TGTGCCAGCAGTCCCCACAGGGGCCCTCGGGAGACCCAGTACTTC. It specifies CASSPHRGPRETQYF.